This TCR beta chain appears in the sequencing data of a study of blood T cell repertoires in COVID-19. Using immunoSEQ multiplex PCR, the repertoire was profiled, and TCRdb retains in-frame clones only, with some absent. This repertoire shows 200,000 to 250,000 clones, approximately 83% found once; its top ten account for 4.8%. V shed 2 bases, J shed 14 bases, and the junction held 15 bases outside the gene matches. Germline V gene lookup returns CDR1 SGHRS and CDR2 YFSETQ. The CDR3 extends over 16 amino acids. The receptor was isolated from a woman aged 50 to 65 who had been exposed to COVID-19. The chain links TRBV5-1 to TRBJ1-4; 10 positions agree with TRBD1. Sequences were obtained from PBMCs or T cells enriched from blood (not recorded which). The CDR3 DNA reads as TGCGCCAGCAGCTTCACCGGGACAGGGGCCGTGAATAGGCTGTTTTTT. This sequence encodes CASSFTGTGAVNRLFF. The variable domain in full, completed from reference TRBV5-1 and TRBJ1-4, reads KAGVTQTPRYLIKTRGQQVTLSCSPISGHRSVSWYQQTPGQGLQFLFEYFSETQRNKGNFPGRFSGRQFSNSRSEMNVSTLELGDSALYLCASSFTGTGAVNRLFFGSGTQLSVL.